Listed below are T cell receptor beta chains from one sample, sequenced in a study of siplizumab effects on memory and regulatory T cells. The table came from immunoSEQ multiplex PCR; TCRdb's copy has only in-frame clones and leaves some out. The table shows 70,000 or so clones, with about 90% occurring only once. The sequenced sample consisted of CD8+ T cells sorted from blood. These receptors all stem from a human donor in good health. Each CDR3 is given with its conserved first and last residue. Only some rows state a clone size, as once, few, many or a class for expanded clones.

J gene,clone size,V gene,CDR3 protein
TRBJ2-1,once,TRBV5-6,CASSWGTGLHEQFF
TRBJ1-5,.,TRBV27,CASSLWGVNQPQHF
TRBJ2-1,.,TRBV5-8,CASSFLDEQFF
TRBJ2-1,.,TRBV9,CASSVAGPDNEQFF
TRBJ2-1,.,TRBV7-8,CASSSYPNWTNPYNEQFF
TRBJ2-7,.,TRBV13,CASRHRGANSYEQYF
TRBJ1-1,.,TRBV7-9,CASSLEGVWLDTEAFF
TRBJ1-5,few,TRBV19,CASSIWAGGSNQPQHF
TRBJ1-2,once,TRBV2,CASNPSRWDGYTF
TRBJ1-1,.,TRBV19,CASNTDSLNTEAFF
TRBJ1-1,.,TRBV25-1,CASSEYSSVGTLNTEAFF
TRBJ1-1,.,TRBV6-5,CASSYAGQNTEAFF
TRBJ1-2,.,TRBV14,CASSQRTPANYSYTF
TRBJ2-7,.,TRBV30,CAWSVGGYEQYF
TRBJ2-7,.,TRBV6-5,CASSLGYLAGNEQYF
TRBJ2-1,.,TRBV27,CASSFARYDEQFF
TRBJ1-5,once,TRBV13,CASSAGQGAIQPQHF
TRBJ2-7,few,TRBV16,CASSRNPDEQYF
TRBJ2-2,.,TRBV29-1,CSTPGGPTGELFF
TRBJ1-1,.,TRBV5-1,CASSLIQNTEAFF
TRBJ2-7,.,TRBV7-8,CASSLETVYEQYF
TRBJ1-4,.,TRBV19,CASSTMTDEKLFF
TRBJ2-1,.,TRBV9,CASTFDMLSYNEQFF
TRBJ1-6,.,TRBV19,CASNDAGYNSPLHF
TRBJ2-7,.,TRBV7-9,CASTLMAGGPNEQYF
TRBJ2-3,.,TRBV5-4,CASTHTDEPTDTQYF
TRBJ2-1,.,TRBV11-2,CASSLDPGGAYNEQFF
TRBJ1-2,.,TRBV7-9,CASSTDQAYGYTF
TRBJ1-4,.,TRBV7-9,CASSLAGGNEKLFF
TRBJ2-2,once,TRBV15,CATSRELGDWIGELFF
TRBJ2-1,.,TRBV19,CASSIGQRSYYNEQFF
TRBJ2-3,.,TRBV27,CASSSDYGDTQYF
TRBJ2-1,.,TRBV6-6,CASSYSDSYNEQFF
TRBJ1-3,once,TRBV27,CASSPLDTSGNTIYF
TRBJ2-1,.,TRBV14,CASSQLNRAGDEQFF
TRBJ2-7,.,TRBV5-6,CASSPTGTAYEQYF
TRBJ1-5,.,TRBV7-2,CASSPGQGRAQPQHF
TRBJ1-5,.,TRBV19,CASSIASLRTPGGYSNQPQHF
TRBJ1-1,.,TRBV18,CASSPVPGQRTDFQAFF
TRBJ1-1,.,TRBV11-1,CASSLGPNTEAFF
TRBJ1-5,.,TRBV21-1,CASSNDHLGGNQPQHF